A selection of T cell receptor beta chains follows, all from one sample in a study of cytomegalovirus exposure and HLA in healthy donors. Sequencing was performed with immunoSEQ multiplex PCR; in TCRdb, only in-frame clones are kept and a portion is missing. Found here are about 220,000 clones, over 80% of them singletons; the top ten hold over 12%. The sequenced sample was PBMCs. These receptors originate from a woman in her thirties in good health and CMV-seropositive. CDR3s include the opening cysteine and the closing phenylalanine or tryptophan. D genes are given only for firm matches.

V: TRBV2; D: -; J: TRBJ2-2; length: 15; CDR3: CASSGVGTRTGELFF
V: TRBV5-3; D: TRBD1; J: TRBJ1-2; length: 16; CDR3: CARSLGLTGTDYGYTF
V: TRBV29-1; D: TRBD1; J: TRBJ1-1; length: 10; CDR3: CSARTGEAFF
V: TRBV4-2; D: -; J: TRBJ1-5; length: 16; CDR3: CASSQVYGISNQPQHF
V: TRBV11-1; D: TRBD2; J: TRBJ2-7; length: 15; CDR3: CASSPWTSGVDEQYF
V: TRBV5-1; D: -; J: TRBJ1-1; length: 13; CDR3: CASSLEPSTEAFF
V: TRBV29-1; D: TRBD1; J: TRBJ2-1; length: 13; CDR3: CSVRQGNYNEQFF
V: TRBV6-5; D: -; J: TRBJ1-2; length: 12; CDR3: CASRATGDGYTF
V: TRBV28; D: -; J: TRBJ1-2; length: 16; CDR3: CASTPAGPVPNYGYTF
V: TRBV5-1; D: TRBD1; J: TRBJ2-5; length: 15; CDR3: CASSLEGQWGGTQYF
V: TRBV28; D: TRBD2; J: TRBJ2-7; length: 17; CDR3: CASSLGRLAGGLYEQYF
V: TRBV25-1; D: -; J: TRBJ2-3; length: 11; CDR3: CASRDTDTQYF
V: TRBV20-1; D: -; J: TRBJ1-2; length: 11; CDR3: CSAGVTYGYTF
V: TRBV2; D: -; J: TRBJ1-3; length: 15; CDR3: CASSESGTGGDTIYF
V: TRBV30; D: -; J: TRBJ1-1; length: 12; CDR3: CAWSRGQREAFF
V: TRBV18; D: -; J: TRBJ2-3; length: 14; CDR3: CASSPPIDLDTQYF
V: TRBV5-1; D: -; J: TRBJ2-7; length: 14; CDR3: CASSKEGPYYEQYF
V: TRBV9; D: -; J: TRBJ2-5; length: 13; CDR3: CASSSTPKETQYF
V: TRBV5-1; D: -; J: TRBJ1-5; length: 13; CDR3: CASSLEVNQPQHF
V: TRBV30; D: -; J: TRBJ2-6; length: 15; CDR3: CAWRGRSSGANVLTF
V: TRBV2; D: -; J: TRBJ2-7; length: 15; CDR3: CASSNLAGRPYEQYF
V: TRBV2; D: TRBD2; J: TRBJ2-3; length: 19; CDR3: CASSERKTMGLAGTDTQYF
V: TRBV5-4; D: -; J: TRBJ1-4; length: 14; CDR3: CASSEGNRNEKLFF
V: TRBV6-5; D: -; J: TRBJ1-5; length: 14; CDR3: CASRSAGGNQPQHF
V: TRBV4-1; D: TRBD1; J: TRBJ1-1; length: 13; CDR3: CASSPGQGAEAFF
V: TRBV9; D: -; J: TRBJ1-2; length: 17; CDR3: CASSVDWFSEGNYGYTF
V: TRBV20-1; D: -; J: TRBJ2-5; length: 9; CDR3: CSAQGEHDF
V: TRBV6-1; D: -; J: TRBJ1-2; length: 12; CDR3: CASSERGNGYTF
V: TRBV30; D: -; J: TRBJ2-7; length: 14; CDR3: CAWSTYRETYEQYF
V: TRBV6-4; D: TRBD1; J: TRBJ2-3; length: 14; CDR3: CASSGTGGTDTQYF
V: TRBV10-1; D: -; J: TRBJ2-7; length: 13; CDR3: CASSESGGWEQYF
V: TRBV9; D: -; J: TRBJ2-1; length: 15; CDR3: CASSIDWPSYNEQFF
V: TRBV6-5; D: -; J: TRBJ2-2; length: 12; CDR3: CASETNTGELFF
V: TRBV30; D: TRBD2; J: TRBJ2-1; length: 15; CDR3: CAWSVASSGSNEQFF
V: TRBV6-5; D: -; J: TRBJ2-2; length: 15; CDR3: CASSYSNPIAGELFF
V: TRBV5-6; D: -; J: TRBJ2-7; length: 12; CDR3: CASSPGAYEQYF
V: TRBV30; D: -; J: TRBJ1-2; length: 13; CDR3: CAWSVGEDYGYTF
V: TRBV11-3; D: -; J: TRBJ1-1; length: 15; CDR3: CASSRQGGSPLEAFF
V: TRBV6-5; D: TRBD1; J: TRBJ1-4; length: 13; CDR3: CASSPGQSMGLFF
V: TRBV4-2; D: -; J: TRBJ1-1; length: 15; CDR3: CASSQVGGMNTEAFF
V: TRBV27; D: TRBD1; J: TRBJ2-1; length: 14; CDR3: CASSLRDRGLKEFF
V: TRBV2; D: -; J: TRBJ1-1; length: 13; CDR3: CASHTSQGTEAFF
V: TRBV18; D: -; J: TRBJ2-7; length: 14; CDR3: CASSPQGFPYEQYF
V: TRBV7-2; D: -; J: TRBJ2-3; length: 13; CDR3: CASSLSGRGTQYF
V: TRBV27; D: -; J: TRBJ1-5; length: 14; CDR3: CASRLGSGGQPQHF
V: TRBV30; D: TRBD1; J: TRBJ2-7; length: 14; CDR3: CAWSVGTGRNEQYF
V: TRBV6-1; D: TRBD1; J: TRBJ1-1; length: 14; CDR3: CASRVGQGRTEAFF
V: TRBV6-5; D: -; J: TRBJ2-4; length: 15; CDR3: CASSRTGESKNIQYF
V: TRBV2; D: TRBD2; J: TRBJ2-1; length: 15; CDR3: CASRGLAGWGNEQFF
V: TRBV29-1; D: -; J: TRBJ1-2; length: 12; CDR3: CSVEWGPLGYTF